The 26 T cell receptor beta chains given below trace back to one sample, sequenced in a study of cytomegalovirus exposure and HLA in healthy donors. PCR used 60 Vbeta primers and 13 Jbeta primers. Assay: immunoSEQ multiplex PCR; the TCRdb copy retains only in-frame clones and omits some. The sample comprises about 85,000 clones, about 66% of which are singletons, and about 2.1% rests with the top ten. What was sequenced was PBMCs. The receptors shown here come from a man between 25 and 39 years old in good health and CMV-seronegative.

This chain connects TRBV27 to TRBJ2-5; 13 bases match TRBD2. The J call may be in error: the DNA end matches TRBJ2-7 better. The germline V gene has CDR1 MNHEY and CDR2 SMNVEV (reference sequence). This CDR3 is 15 amino acids long. In DNA form, the CDR3 reads TGTGCCAGCAGCACAGGGACTAGCGGGATCTACGAGCAGTACTTC. It yields the protein CASSTGTSGIYEQYF.

The chain couples TRBV4-1 to TRBJ2-5, with TRBD1 matching over 7 bases. The CDR3 covers 14 residues. CDR1 is MGHRA, CDR2 YSYEKL, per germline. The V segment lost 3 bases and the J segment 4 bases; nucleotides outside the gene matches: 5. The DNA for the CDR3 is TGCGCCAGCAGCCAGGGACAGTCTGGAGAGACCCAGTACTTC. This codes for CASSQGQSGETQYF.

The rearrangement uses TRBV19 and TRBJ1-1; D not certain. V gave up 3 bases and J gave up 0 bases, with 14 bases separating them. Germline V gives CDR1 LNHDA, CDR2 SQIVND (reference sequence). The CDR3 covers 16 residues. The CDR3 sequence: CASSIPNRAMNTEAFF. The DNA for the CDR3 is TGTGCCAGTAGTATCCCCAACAGAGCTATGAACACTGAAGCTTTCTTT.

The chain employs TRBV21-1 and TRBJ1-2; TRBD1, as called in the table, went unchecked against the DNA. TRBV21-1 is a pseudogene segment. The CDR3 loop spans 14 amino acids. CDR3 loop: CASSTPGGGCGYTF. CDR3 nucleotide sequence: TGTGCCAGCAGCACCCCAGGGGGCGGCTGTGGCTACACCTTC.

The chain joins TRBV4-1 to TRBJ2-7; TRBD2 aligns across 7 bases. The V and J ends lost 1 base and 7 bases, in that order; junction bases with no gene match: 7. Germline V lookup: CDR1 MGHRA, CDR2 YSYEKL. The CDR3 loop spans 14 amino acids. The CDR3 DNA reads as TGCGCCAGCAGCCAAGTGAGGGAGGGAGAGGAGCAGTACTTC. Amino acid sequence: CASSQVREGEEQYF.

This clone was detected a few times. V and J are TRBV6-5 and TRBJ1-5, with unresolved D. Germline lookup yields CDR1 MNHEY and CDR2 SVGAGI. V gave up 6 bases and J gave up 0 bases, with 12 bases separating them. This CDR3 region has 15 residues. The DNA of the CDR3 is TGTGCCAGCAGGATTCGGACTTATAGCAATCAGCCCCAGCATTTT. Translation gives CASRIRTYSNQPQHF.

This chain joins TRBV19 and TRBJ1-4; D unclear. V lost 2 bases and J lost 6, with 10 bases in between. The CDR3 contains 14 residues. CDR1 and CDR2 from the germline V gene are LNHDA and SQIVND (reference sequence). This chain's CDR3 is CASSIRGPHEKLFF. The CDR3 nucleotides read TGTGCCAGTAGTATACGAGGCCCCCATGAAAAACTGTTTTTT. Combining the CDR3 with reference TRBV19 and TRBJ1-4 gives the whole variable domain DGGITQSPKYLFRKEGQNVTLSCEQNLNHDAMYWYRQDPGQGLRLIYYSQIVNDFQKGDIAEGYSVSREKKESFPLTVTSAQKNPTAFYLCASSIRGPHEKLFFGSGTQLSVL.

The V gene is TRBV2, the J gene TRBJ2-1; no firm D call. Germline V gives CDR1 SNHLY, CDR2 FYNNEI. This CDR3 spans 15 amino acids. Trimming stripped 6 bases from V and 5 bases from J, with 17 bases between. CDR3 amino acids: CASRDPGRWDNEQFF. CDR3 DNA: TGTGCCAGCAGAGACCCAGGTCGTTGGGACAATGAGCAGTTCTTC.

This clone was seen more than once but under ten times. The chain combines TRBV7-9 with TRBJ1-1; maybe TRBD1 (6 bases). Trimming took 4 bases from V and 5 from J, leaving 20 bases between them. CDR1 is SEHNR and CDR2 is FQNEAQ in the germline V gene (reference sequence). The CDR3 spans 16 residues. DNA of the CDR3: TGTGCCAGCAGCTCGAGAGTAGCAGGGGAGAGGACTGAAGCTTTCTTT. Amino acid sequence: CASSSRVAGERTEAFF.

The V and J genes are TRBV5-6 and TRBJ2-3; D gene unclear. Germline lookup yields CDR1 SGHDT and CDR2 YYEEEE. CDR3 length: 14 residues. V lost 0 bases and J lost 2, with 7 bases in between. The CDR3 coding sequence is TGTGCCAGCAGCTTGGGACTTTTCACAGATACGCAGTATTTT. Its translation: CASSLGLFTDTQYF. The full variable domain, rest sourced from reference TRBV5-6 and TRBJ2-3, is DAGVTQSPTHLIKTRGQQVTLRCSPKSGHDTVSWYQQALGQGPQFIFQYYEEEERQRGNFPDRFSGHQFPNYSSELNVNALLLGDSALYLCASSLGLFTDTQYFGPGTRLTVL.

V and J are TRBV4-2 and TRBJ2-5; 7 bases agree with TRBD2. V was pared by 0 bases and J by 1 base, with 5 bases of the junction left unmatched. The CDR3 consists of 16 residues. Germline V lookup: CDR1 LGHNA, CDR2 YNFKEQ. CDR3 region: CASSQDGVAGQETQYF. CDR3 bases: TGTGCCAGCAGCCAAGATGGGGTAGCGGGCCAAGAGACCCAGTACTTC.

This clone was seen only a few times. The chain is built from TRBV7-8 and TRBJ1-1, with D hard to call. The CDR3 has 15 amino acids. Germline CDR1 and CDR2: SGHVS and FQNEAQ. Trimming pared 1 base from V and 1 base from J, leaving 10 bases between. In nucleotides, the CDR3 is TGTGCCAGCAGCTTAGAGTGGAGGGAGAACACTGAAGCTTTCTTT. Amino acids: CASSLEWRENTEAFF.

This chain uses TRBV13 with TRBJ1-4; TRBD1 agrees at 7 bases. The V gene's germline CDR1 is PRHDT and CDR2 FYEKMQ (reference sequence). With 5 bases clipped from V and 3 bases from J, the junction kept 9 bases outside the gene matches. This CDR3 comprises 16 residues. CDR3 residues: CASSKHPTGANEKLFF. For the CDR3, the DNA is TGTGCCAGCAGCAAGCACCCCACAGGGGCTAATGAAAAACTGTTTTTT.

V and J are TRBV21-1 and TRBJ2-7; the table's D gene call, TRBD2, was not cross checked with the DNA. TRBV21-1 is reported as a pseudogene. The CDR3 is 20 residues long. The CDR3 sequence is CASSKGGRLAGATYFNEQYF. CDR3 in DNA: TGTGCCAGCAGCAAAGGCGGCAGACTAGCGGGGGCCACATACTTTAACGAGCAGTACTTC.

The chain combines TRBV27 with TRBJ1-2; D is uncertain. The V and J ends lost 3 bases and 0 bases respectively, with 8 bases between them. The length of the CDR3 is 14 residues. The V gene's germline CDR1 is MNHEY and CDR2 SMNVEV (reference sequence). CDR3 coding DNA: TGTGCCAGCAGTTTTGGCTCCTCTAACTATGGCTACACCTTC. This codes for CASSFGSSNYGYTF.

The rearrangement links TRBV25-1 to TRBJ1-1, with D uncertain. The V gene's germline CDR1 is MGHDK and CDR2 SYGVNS. The CDR3 sequence is 13 residues long. The V gene lost 3 bases and the J gene lost 3 bases, with 8 bases spanning the gap. The CDR3 loop is CASSDWEYTEAFF. The CDR3 DNA reads as TGTGCCAGCAGTGATTGGGAGTACACTGAAGCTTTCTTT.

This chain links TRBV2 with TRBJ1-1; D may be TRBD1 (6 bases). The CDR3 totals 13 residues. Trimming shortened V by 7 bases and J by 5 bases, and 14 bases separated the two germline ends. CDR1 and CDR2 from the germline V gene are SNHLY and FYNNEI. CDR3: CASTRQVRTEAFF. The CDR3 DNA follows: TGTGCCAGCACTAGACAGGTTAGGACTGAAGCTTTCTTT.

J is TRBJ2-7 and V is TRBV7-2, with TRBD1 identical over 9 bases. Germline CDR1 is SGHTA and CDR2 is FQGNSA. The CDR3 runs 14 residues. Losses at the gene ends were 5 bases for V and 5 bases for J; bases not matched to a gene: 7. CDR3 coding DNA: TGTGCCAGCAGCGCCCGGGACAGGGCTAACGAGCAGTACTTC. It yields the protein CASSARDRANEQYF.

V is TRBV2 and J is TRBJ1-6, with a tentative D call TRBD1 (5 bases). V lost 7 bases, J lost 7 bases, and 11 bases lay in between. Germline V gene sequence: CDR1 SNHLY, CDR2 FYNNEI. The CDR3 consists of 13 residues. The CDR3 DNA is TGTGCCAGCATGGGGCGGGGGAATTCACCCCTCCACTTT. The encoded protein is CASMGRGNSPLHF.

The rearrangement joins TRBV6-6 to TRBJ2-5; no firm D call. Trimming stripped 5 bases from V and 5 bases from J, with 9 bases between. The germline V gene encodes CDR1 MNHNY and CDR2 SVGAGI (reference sequence). The CDR3 runs to 12 residues. CDR3 sequence reads: CASSPSVETQYF. In DNA, the CDR3 is TGTGCCAGCAGTCCCTCCGTGGAGACCCAGTACTTC.

This clone was recorded a few times. The V gene is TRBV7-2, the J gene TRBJ1-2, with D unclear. Trimming shortened V by 5 bases and J by 8 bases, and 15 bases separated the two germline ends. CDR1 and CDR2 from the germline V gene are SGHTA and FQGNSA. This CDR3 has 13 amino acids. The chain's CDR3 is CASSPPAGFGYTF. DNA of the CDR3: TGTGCCAGCAGCCCACCTGCGGGGTTCGGCTACACCTTC.

This clone appeared a single time. Different DNA sequences within this sample yield the same CDR3. This rearrangement joins TRBV29-1 to TRBJ1-1; tentatively, D is TRBD1 (6 bases). CDR1 and CDR2 from the germline V gene are SQVTM and ANQGSEA. Between the trimmed V and J ends, which lost 3 bases and 4 bases, there was a span of 6 bases. The CDR3 is made up of 11 amino acids. The CDR3 here is CSVDRGTEAFF. In DNA, the CDR3 is TGCAGCGTTGACAGGGGCACTGAAGCTTTCTTT.

The chain has TRBV29-1 and TRBJ2-5; 7 bases agree with TRBD2. The better agreement between TRBJ2-7 and the DNA end casts doubt on the J call. Germline V gives CDR1 SQVTM, CDR2 ANQGSEA. This CDR3 has 12 residues. The CDR3 DNA sequence: TGCAGCGTGGGGACTACATCCTACGAGCAGTACTTC. Protein sequence: CSVGTTSYEQYF.

The table lists this clone with a few counts. The rearrangement joins TRBV6-1 to TRBJ1-5, with a tentative D call TRBD1 (5 bases). Trimming took off 6 bases at V and 0 bases at J, with 9 bases between the two ends. CDR1 MNHNS and CDR2 SASEGT come from the germline V gene. This CDR3 contains 14 residues. The CDR3 DNA is TGTGCCAGCAGCCTACAGGATAGCAATCAGCCCCAGCATTTT. Translating gives CASSLQDSNQPQHF.

The CDR3 region has the DNA TGCGCCAGCAGCTTGGCCGGGGGAATCGCGGGGGGTAGCTCCTACAATGAGCAGTTCTTC. Amino acid sequence: CASSLAGGIAGGSSYNEQFF. The V gene is TRBV5-1, the J gene TRBJ2-1; TRBD2 matches 8 bases. Per germline, CDR1 SGHRS and CDR2 YFSETQ. The V segment lost 0 bases and the J segment 0 bases; nucleotides outside the gene matches: 14. The CDR3 is made up of 20 amino acids.

This clone was recorded a few times. This chain joins TRBV4-2 and TRBJ1-6, with no clear D. The CDR3 runs 14 residues. Germline V gene sequence: CDR1 LGHNA, CDR2 YNFKEQ. V was clipped by 5 bases and J by 6 bases, with 11 bases between them. DNA of the CDR3: TGTGCCAGCAGCAGTGAGGGAGTTAATTCACCCCTCCACTTT. It specifies CASSSEGVNSPLHF.